One sample yielded the 10 T cell receptor beta chains listed below, sequenced in a study of CD8+ T cells in alopecia areata. TCR sequencing used cDNA made by reverse transcription of extracted RNA. Clones were read by immunoSEQ multiplex PCR, and TCRdb kept only the in-frame ones, dropping some. Among roughly 100,000 clones, 55% were seen once, and the ten largest hold around 10%. Material for sequencing was CD4+ T cells sorted from blood. These receptors were taken from a human donor in good health.

This clone has just a few counts. The rearrangement uses TRBV28 and TRBJ2-7; 10 bases are shared with TRBD1. After removal of 7 bases from V and 11 bases from J, the junction contained 8 bases not matched to a gene. The germline V gene has CDR1 MDHEN and CDR2 SYDVKM. The CDR3 consists of 12 residues. The CDR3 spells CASTSPTGGEYF. CDR3 bases: TGTGCCAGCACCAGCCCGACAGGGGGCGAGTACTTC.

The chain combines TRBV29-1 with TRBJ2-5; TRBD2 agrees at 8 bases. This CDR3 comprises 13 residues. J gave up 2 bases and V 5 bases, and 4 bases lay outside the gene matches. Per germline, CDR1 SQVTM and CDR2 ANQGSEA. As DNA, the CDR3 is TGCAGCGTTCAGCGGGGGTTTCAAGAGACCCAGTACTTC. Encoded protein: CSVQRGFQETQYF.

The genes are TRBV4-2 and TRBJ1-2; 9 bases map to TRBD1. The germline CDR1 and CDR2 sequences are LGHNA and YNFKEQ. This CDR3 spans 14 amino acids. V lost 5 bases to trimming and J lost 4 bases; unmatched junction nucleotides: 5. The CDR3 loop is CASSFEDRGYGYTF. The CDR3 DNA is TGTGCCAGCAGCTTCGAGGACAGGGGCTATGGCTACACCTTC.

This clone was seen a few times. The sample carries other DNA sequences with the same CDR3. DNA of the CDR3: TGTGCCTGGAGTGTACGCAGCAATCAGCCCCAGCATTTT. This translates into CAWSVRSNQPQHF. The chain couples TRBV30 to TRBJ1-5, with D unresolved. In germline, CDR1 is GTSNPN, CDR2 SVGIG (reference sequence). The CDR3 extends over 13 amino acids. Trimming shortened V by 0 bases and J by 1 base, and 4 bases separated the two germline ends.

This clone has ten or more counts. The chain recombines TRBV4-3 with TRBJ2-3, with TRBD1 as a possible D gene (6 bases). CDR3 length: 17 amino acids. Trimming left V 0 bases short and J 1 base short, with 14 bases between. Germline-derived CDR1 and CDR2 are LGHNA and YSLEER. The CDR3 coding sequence is TGCGCCAGCAGCCAAGATGGGGGCAGGGGACGCACAGATACGCAGTATTTT. It is translated as CASSQDGGRGRTDTQYF.

This rearrangement joins TRBV5-6 to TRBJ2-2; TRBD2 matches at 8 bases. This CDR3 is 13 amino acids long. V was clipped by 3 bases and J by 7 bases; unmatched bases: 2. CDR1 is SGHDT and CDR2 is YYEEEE in the germline V gene. The CDR3 DNA reads TGTGCCAGCAGCTGGACTAGCCTCGGGGAGCTGTTTTTT. Translated: CASSWTSLGELFF.

This clone appeared a few times. The gene calls are TRBV7-6 and TRBJ2-3, with a possible D match to TRBD1 (5 bases). In germline, CDR1 is SGHVS, CDR2 FNYEAQ. The CDR3 loop spans 15 amino acids. Trimming pared 2 bases from V and 2 bases from J, leaving 11 bases between. The CDR3 nucleotides read TGTGCCAGCAGCTTAAACAGGAGACCCACAGATACGCAGTATTTT. Amino acid sequence: CASSLNRRPTDTQYF. Full variable domain (outside the CDR3, taken from reference TRBV7-6 and TRBJ2-3): GAGVSQSPRYKVTKRGQDVALRCDPISGHVSLYWYRQALGQGPEFLTYFNYEAQQDKSGLPNDRFSAERPEGSISTLTIQRTEQRDSAMYRCASSLNRRPTDTQYFGPGTRLTVL.

V and J are TRBV5-1 and TRBJ2-3; no clear D gene. CDR1 is SGHRS and CDR2 is YFSETQ in the germline V gene. With 0 bases removed from V and 2 bases from J, the gap between germline ends came to 10 bases. The CDR3 runs to 15 residues. The CDR3 DNA sequence: TGCGCCAGCAGCTTGGTAGGCTCGAACACAGATACGCAGTATTTT. Its protein product is CASSLVGSNTDTQYF.

Worth noting for this clone: A much larger clone sits a single nucleotide away, making a read error possible. The chain combines TRBV11-2 with TRBJ2-2; D not resolved. The CDR3 totals 14 residues. Germline V gene lookup returns CDR1 SGHAT and CDR2 FQNNGV. Trimming shortened V by 1 base and J by 1 base, and 4 bases separated the two germline ends. This CDR3 is CASSLVQNTGELFF. The CDR3, as DNA: TGTGCCAGCAGCTTAGTACAGAACACCGGGGAGCTGTTTTTT.

The chain recombines TRBV5-4 with TRBJ1-2; no clear D. From germline, CDR1 is SGHNT and CDR2 YYREEE (reference sequence). Trimming cost V 3 bases and J 4 bases, with 13 bases left between them. This CDR3 has 14 amino acids. CDR3 protein: CASSSLLGPYGYTF. The DNA for the CDR3 is TGTGCCAGCAGCTCGCTGTTGGGCCCCTATGGCTACACCTTC.